The present T cell receptor (beta chain) was sequenced within a study of OX40 agonist ivuxolimab in advanced cancers. This clone has only a few counts. This CDR3 has 12 amino acids. The ends were cut back, 7 bases at V and 12 bases at J, with 18 bases in the middle. Germline CDR1 MNHNS, CDR2 SASEGT. Assay: immunoSEQ multiplex PCR; the TCRdb copy retains only in-frame clones and omits some. The data hold about 79,000 clones, with 88% observed a single time. Blood was sampled at baseline, cycle 4 day 1, and cycle 7 day 1. The source was CD4+ or CD8+ T cells sorted from blood, collected in a trial of the OX40 agonist ivuxolimab. The chain uses TRBV6-1 and TRBJ1-1; unclear D gene. The receptor comes from an adult with an advanced solid tumor such as melanoma, head and neck, liver or kidney cancer. This CDR3 reads CASTTRSGTPFF. CDR3 DNA: TGTGCCAGCACCACTCGGTCCGGTACGCCTTTCTTT.